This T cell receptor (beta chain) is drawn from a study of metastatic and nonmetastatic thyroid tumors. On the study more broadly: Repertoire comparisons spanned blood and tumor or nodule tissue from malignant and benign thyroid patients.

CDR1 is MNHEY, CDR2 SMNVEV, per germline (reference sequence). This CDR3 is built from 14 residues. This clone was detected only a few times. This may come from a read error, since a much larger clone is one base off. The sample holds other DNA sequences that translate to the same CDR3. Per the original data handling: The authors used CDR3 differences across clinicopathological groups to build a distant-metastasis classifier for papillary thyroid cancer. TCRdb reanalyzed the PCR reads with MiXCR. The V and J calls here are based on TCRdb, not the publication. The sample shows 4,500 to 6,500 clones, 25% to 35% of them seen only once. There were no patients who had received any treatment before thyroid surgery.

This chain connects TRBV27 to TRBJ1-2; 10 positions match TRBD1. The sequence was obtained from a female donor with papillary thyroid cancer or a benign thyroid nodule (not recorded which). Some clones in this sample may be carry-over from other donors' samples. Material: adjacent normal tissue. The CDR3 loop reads CASSLGQGGDGYTF. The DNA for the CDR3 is TGTGCCAGCAGTTTAGGACAGGGGGGTGATGGATACACCTTC.